This T cell receptor beta chain was observed in a study of blood T cell repertoires in COVID-19. The wider study: COVID-19 samples collected from the United States, Italy and Spain covered acute and convalescent phases. T cells, B-cell-depleted T cells, or PBMCs supplied cDNA or gDNA.

Methods used by the authors: Quantification of nucleated cells was approximated via reference gene primer amplification. TCRdb's table, derived via immunoSEQ multiplex PCR, lists solely in-frame clones and lacks some. The V and J calls and clone size were taken over from that table, and D and trimming were inferred from the DNA. The table lists roughly 250,000 clones, 88% of them singletons, with 3.5% to 4.5% in the top ten. Regarding this clone: Within the sample, other DNA sequences also encode this same CDR3.

There are 13 residues in the CDR3. Germline assignment: CDR1 SEHNR and CDR2 FQNEAQ (reference sequence). V was clipped by 3 bases and J by 1 base, with 6 bases between them. Input material: peripheral blood. The receptor was isolated from a man in his 60s who had recovered from COVID-19. The chain carries TRBV7-9 and TRBJ1-1; no clear D gene. CDR3 nucleotide sequence: TGTGCCAGCAGCTTGGTACAGAACACTGAAGCTTTCTTT. As protein: CASSLVQNTEAFF.